Listed below are T cell receptor beta chains from one sample, sequenced in a study of identical twins. TCRdb redid the calling of the 5' RACE reads with MiXCR, one entry per CDR3 protein. Of hundreds of thousands of distinct CDR3 sequences listed, approximately 20% are singletons. These data were also reused for a study on yellow fever vaccine responses in identical twins.

Specimen: CD4+ T cells sorted from blood. The receptors derive from a woman aged 18-35 years in good health. The CDR3 runs from the conserved cysteine through the conserved F or W. The order of the fields is CDR3 DNA, CDR3 protein, clone size, V gene, D gene, J gene. The D gene is left open where the match is weak. A clone size is listed for some rows: how often the clone was seen (once, few, many), or a class if it is expanded.

TGTGCCAGCAGCTTAGCGCAAATAGTCTATTCGGGTTTAGCGGGGCCCTCGATCGAGCAGTTCTTC CASSLAQIVYSGLAGPSIEQFF - TRBV11-1 TRBD2 TRBJ2-1
TGTGCCATCAGCGACGGATTTGCAACTAATGAAAAACTGTTTTTT CAISDGFATNEKLFF - TRBV10-3 - TRBJ1-4
TGTGCCAGCAGGAAAGTAGCGGGCCCCACAGATACGCAGTATTTT CASRKVAGPTDTQYF few TRBV6-1 TRBD2 TRBJ2-3
TGCAGTGCCCGAAGCGCGCTAGCGGGGGGGTCTGAGACCCAGTACTTC CSARSALAGGSETQYF - TRBV20-1 TRBD2 TRBJ2-5
TGTGCCAGCAGCCCCCAGTCATCAGTCGGTGCCTATGGCTACACCTTC CASSPQSSVGAYGYTF - TRBV12-3/TRBV12-4 - TRBJ1-2
TGTGCCAGCAGCTTACGTCTTGAGCAGTTCTTC CASSLRLEQFF - TRBV7-9 - TRBJ2-1
TGTGCCAGCAGCTTAGGGCGGCGGGGGCGTCTCTACACTGAAGCTTTCTTT CASSLGRRGRLYTEAFF few TRBV11-2 - TRBJ1-1
TGTGCCAGCAGCCAAGGGCACAAAAACATTCAGTACTTC CASSQGHKNIQYF - TRBV3-1 - TRBJ2-4
TGTGCCAGCAGTTTTGGGGGGGGCCCCGGGGGAGCTTTCTTT CASSFGGGPGGAFF - TRBV12-3/TRBV12-4 - TRBJ1-1
TGTGCCAGCAGCAAAACCCGGTCGATTACCGGGGAGCTGTTTTTT CASSKTRSITGELFF - TRBV28 - TRBJ2-2
TGTGCCAGCAGTTTAGGCCGCGGGTTCTCTGGAAACACCATATATTTT CASSLGRGFSGNTIYF few TRBV28 - TRBJ1-3
TGTGCCAGCAGTTTAGGGACTTTCACAGATACGCAGTATTTT CASSLGTFTDTQYF few TRBV27 - TRBJ2-3
TGTGCCAGCAGTTCCTGGGTGGGTGAGCAGTTCTTC CASSSWVGEQFF few TRBV12-3/TRBV12-4 - TRBJ2-1
TGTGCCAGCAGCAGCCAGACAGGGAATAACGGCTACACCTTC CASSSQTGNNGYTF few TRBV11-1 TRBD1 TRBJ1-2
TGTGCCAGCAGCTCGCAACTAGCGGGAGTGGTAGATACGCAGTATTTT CASSSQLAGVVDTQYF - TRBV7-9 TRBD2 TRBJ2-3
TGTGCCAGCAGTTCGGGGGTGGTGAGGGGGACCCAGTACTTC CASSSGVVRGTQYF - TRBV12-3/TRBV12-4 - TRBJ2-5
TGCAGTGCTTGGGACACCAACTACGAGCAGTACTTC CSAWDTNYEQYF - TRBV20-1 - TRBJ2-7
TGCGCCAGCAGCTTGGAGCCAACCTACGAGCAGTACTTC CASSLEPTYEQYF - TRBV5-1 - TRBJ2-7
TGTGCCAGCAGCTTATTTCACACAGGGGTCGGTTCACCCCTCCACTTT CASSLFHTGVGSPLHF - TRBV7-2 TRBD1 TRBJ1-6
TGTGCCAGCAGCCAACAGACAGGATCAAGTTCACCCCTCCACTTT CASSQQTGSSSPLHF few TRBV3-1 - TRBJ1-6
TGTGCCAGCAGTCCCTTAGACAGGGCTGGGGCCAACGTCCTGACTTTC CASSPLDRAGANVLTF few TRBV6-1 TRBD1 TRBJ2-6
TGCGCCAGCAGCCGCGAACTCCTGGGACAGGGGACAGATACGCAGTATTTT CASSRELLGQGTDTQYF - TRBV5-1 TRBD1 TRBJ2-3
TGTGCCAGTAAGCGGACCGGACAGTTTGTCAACGAGCAGTACTTC CASKRTGQFVNEQYF few TRBV19 - TRBJ2-7
TGCGCCAGCAGAAACTTAGCGGCTACGAACACCGGGGAGCTGTTTTTT CASRNLAATNTGELFF - TRBV5-1 - TRBJ2-2
TGCGCCAGCAGTGAGAATCCCCACGGGGAGCAGTTCTTC CASSENPHGEQFF - TRBV10-2 - TRBJ2-1
TGTGCCAGCAGTACCTTCAGCACAGATACGCAGTATTTT CASSTFSTDTQYF few TRBV27 - TRBJ2-3
TGCGCCAGCAGACCCGGGACAGGGGGCTTCGCGAACACCGGGGAGCTGTTTTTT CASRPGTGGFANTGELFF - TRBV5-1 TRBD1 TRBJ2-2
TGTGCCAGCAGTGAAGCAGGACTAGGGTACAATGAGCAGTTCTTC CASSEAGLGYNEQFF - TRBV2 TRBD2 TRBJ2-1
TGTGCCAGCAGTCAAAGAGGGGAAAAACTGTTTTTT CASSQRGEKLFF few TRBV12-3/TRBV12-4 - TRBJ1-4
TGTGCCAGCAACTCACAGGGTTCGGGGACTGAAGCTTTCTTT CASNSQGSGTEAFF - TRBV7-8 - TRBJ1-1
TGTGCTAGTGGTTTGTATACGGGAGCTTCTGATGAGCAGTTCTTC CASGLYTGASDEQFF - TRBV12-5 - TRBJ2-1
TGCGCCAGCAGCTTGGTAGACCGCCCCACAGATACGCAGTATTTT CASSLVDRPTDTQYF few TRBV5-1 - TRBJ2-3
TGCAGTGCTCAGGTCGGGAACACCGGGGAGCTGTTTTTT CSAQVGNTGELFF few TRBV20-1 - TRBJ2-2
TGTGCCAGCCCCAGTCGCCCCCGGCGGGGGCAGTACTTC CASPSRPRRGQYF - TRBV27 - TRBJ2-7
TGTGCCAGCAGCTTAGTGCGGGGACGGAATTTTTACGAGCAGTACTTC CASSLVRGRNFYEQYF - TRBV11-3 - TRBJ2-7
TGTGCCAGCAGTTTAGCCTTCGGTACCCTAGGGGATGGCTACACCTTC CASSLAFGTLGDGYTF few TRBV12-3/TRBV12-4 - TRBJ1-2
TGCGCCAGCAGCCCGTATCCAGGGGGTGCTTACGAGCAGTACTTC CASSPYPGGAYEQYF - TRBV5-1 TRBD1 TRBJ2-7